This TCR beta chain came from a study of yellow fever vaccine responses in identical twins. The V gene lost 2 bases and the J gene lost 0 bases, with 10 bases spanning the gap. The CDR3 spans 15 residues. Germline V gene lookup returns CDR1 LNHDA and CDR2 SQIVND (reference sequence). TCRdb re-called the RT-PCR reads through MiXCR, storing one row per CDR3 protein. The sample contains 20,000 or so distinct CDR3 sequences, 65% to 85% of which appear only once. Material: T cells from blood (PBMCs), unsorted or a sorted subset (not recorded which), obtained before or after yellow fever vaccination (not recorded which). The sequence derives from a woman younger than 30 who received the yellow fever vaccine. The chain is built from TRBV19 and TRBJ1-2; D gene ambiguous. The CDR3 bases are TGTGCCAGTAGTATATATGCAGCTACTAACTATGGCTACACCTTC. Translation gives CASSIYAATNYGYTF.